This T cell receptor (beta chain) was retrieved from a study of blood T cell repertoires in COVID-19. Study at large: Samples taken during acute and convalescent COVID-19 were collected in the United States, Italy and Spain. Sources were T cells, B-cell-depleted T cells, or PBMCs; the material itself was cDNA or gDNA.

Trimming left V 5 bases short and J 3 bases short, with 8 bases between. The CDR3 runs to 13 residues. Germline CDR1 and CDR2: MNHEY and SMNVEV (reference sequence). Sequencing was performed with immunoSEQ multiplex PCR; in TCRdb, only in-frame clones are kept and a portion is missing. The table has 85,000 to 130,000 clones, more than 90% seen once; the top ten hold 5.7%. Sequencing input: peripheral blood. This clonotype was obtained from a man between 65 and 80 years old with acute or convalescent COVID-19. The V gene is TRBV27, the J gene TRBJ1-5; unclear D gene. Written as DNA, the CDR3 is TGTGCCAGCAGTGATCAGAACAATCAGCCCCAGCATTTT. Translating gives CASSDQNNQPQHF.